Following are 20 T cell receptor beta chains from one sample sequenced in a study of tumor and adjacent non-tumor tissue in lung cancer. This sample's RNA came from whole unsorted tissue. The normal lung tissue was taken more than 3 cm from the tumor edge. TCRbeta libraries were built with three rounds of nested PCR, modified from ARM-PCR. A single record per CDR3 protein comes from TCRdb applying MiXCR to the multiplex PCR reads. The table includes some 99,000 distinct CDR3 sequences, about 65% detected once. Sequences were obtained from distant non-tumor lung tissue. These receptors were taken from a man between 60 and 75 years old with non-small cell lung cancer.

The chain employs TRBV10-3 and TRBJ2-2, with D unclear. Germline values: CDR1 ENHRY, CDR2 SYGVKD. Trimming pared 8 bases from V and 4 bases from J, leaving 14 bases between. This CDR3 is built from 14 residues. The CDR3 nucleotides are TGTGCCATCGTTGTTGGGTCCTCCACCGGGGAGCTGTTTTTT. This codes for CAIVVGSSTGELFF.

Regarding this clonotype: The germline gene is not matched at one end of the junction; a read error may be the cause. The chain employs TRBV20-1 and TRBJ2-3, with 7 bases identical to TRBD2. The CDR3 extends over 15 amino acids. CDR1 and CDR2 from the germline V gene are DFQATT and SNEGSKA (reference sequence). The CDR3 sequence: CSASGGVGSTDTPYF. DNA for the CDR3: TGCAGTGCTAGTGGGGGGGTGGGGAGCACAGATACGCCGTATTTT.

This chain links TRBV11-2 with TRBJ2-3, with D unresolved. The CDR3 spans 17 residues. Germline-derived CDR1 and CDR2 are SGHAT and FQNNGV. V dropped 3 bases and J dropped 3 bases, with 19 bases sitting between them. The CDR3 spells CASSFEVARLTTDTQYF. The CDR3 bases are TGTGCCAGCAGCTTTGAGGTGGCACGCCTGACGACAGATACGCAGTATTTT.

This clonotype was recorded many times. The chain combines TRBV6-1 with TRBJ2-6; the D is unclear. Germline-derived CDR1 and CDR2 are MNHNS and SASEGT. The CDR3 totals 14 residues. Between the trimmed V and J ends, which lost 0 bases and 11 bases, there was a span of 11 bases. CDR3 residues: CASSEASGTDVLTF. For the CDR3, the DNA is TGTGCCAGCAGTGAAGCTAGTGGAACAGACGTCCTGACTTTC.

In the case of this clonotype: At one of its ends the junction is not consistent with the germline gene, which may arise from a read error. The CDR3 DNA follows: TGTGCCAGCAGTCCGAGACCGGGGACGGGGGTTGGCTGCACCTTC. It encodes CASSPRPGTGVGCTF. The chain is built from TRBV6-5 and TRBJ1-2; D may be TRBD1 (5 bases). The germline CDR1 and CDR2 sequences are MNHEY and SVGAGI. The CDR3 covers 15 residues.

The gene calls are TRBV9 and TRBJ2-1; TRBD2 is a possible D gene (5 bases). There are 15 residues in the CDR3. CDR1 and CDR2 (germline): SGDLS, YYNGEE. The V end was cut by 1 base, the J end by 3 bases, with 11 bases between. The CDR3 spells CASSVSSAVYNEQFF. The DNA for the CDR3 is TGTGCCAGCAGCGTATCATCAGCGGTCTACAATGAGCAGTTCTTC. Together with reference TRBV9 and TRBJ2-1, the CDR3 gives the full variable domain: DSGVTQTPKHLITATGQRVTLRCSPRSGDLSVYWYQQSLDQGLQFLIQYYNGEERAKGNILERFSAQQFPDLHSELNLSSLELGDSALYFCASSVSSAVYNEQFFGPGTRLTVL.

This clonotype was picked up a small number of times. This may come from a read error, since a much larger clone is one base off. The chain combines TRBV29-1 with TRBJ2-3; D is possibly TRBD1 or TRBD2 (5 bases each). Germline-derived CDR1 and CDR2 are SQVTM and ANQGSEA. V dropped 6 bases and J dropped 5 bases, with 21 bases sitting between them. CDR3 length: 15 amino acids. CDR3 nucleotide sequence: TGCAGCGTCCTCCTCGGGTCAGGGAGTCGAGATACGCAGTATTTT. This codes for CSVLLGSGSRDTQYF.

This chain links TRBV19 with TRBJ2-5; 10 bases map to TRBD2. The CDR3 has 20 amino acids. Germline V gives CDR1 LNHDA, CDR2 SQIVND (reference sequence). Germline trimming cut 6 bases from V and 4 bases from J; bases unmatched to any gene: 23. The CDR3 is CASRPGVAGGTTPRRETQYF. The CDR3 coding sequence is TGTGCCAGTAGACCCGGGGTAGCGGGAGGAACGACCCCCCGTCGAGAGACCCAGTACTTC.

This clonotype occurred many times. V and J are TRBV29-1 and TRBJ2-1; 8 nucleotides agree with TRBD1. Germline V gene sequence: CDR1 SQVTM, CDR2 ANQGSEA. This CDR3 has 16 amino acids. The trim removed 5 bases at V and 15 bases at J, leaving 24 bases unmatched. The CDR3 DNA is TGCAGCGTTATAAGCTGGGGCAGGGGGCGAAGTGCGGCCCCGTTCTTC. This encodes CSVISWGRGRSAAPFF.

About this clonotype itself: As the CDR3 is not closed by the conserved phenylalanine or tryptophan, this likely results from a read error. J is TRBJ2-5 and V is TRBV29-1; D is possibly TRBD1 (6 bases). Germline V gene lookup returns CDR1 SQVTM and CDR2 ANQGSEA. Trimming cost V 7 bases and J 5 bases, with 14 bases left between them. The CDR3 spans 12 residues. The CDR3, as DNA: TGCAGCGATCAGGGGACACGGGAGACCCAGTACTTA. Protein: CSDQGTRETQYL.

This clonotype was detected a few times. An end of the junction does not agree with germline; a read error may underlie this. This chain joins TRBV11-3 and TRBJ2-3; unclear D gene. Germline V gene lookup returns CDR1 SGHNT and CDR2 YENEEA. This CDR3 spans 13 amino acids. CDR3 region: CASGLDGTDTRYF. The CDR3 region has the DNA TGTGCCAGCGGCTTAGACGGTACAGATACGCGGTATTTT.

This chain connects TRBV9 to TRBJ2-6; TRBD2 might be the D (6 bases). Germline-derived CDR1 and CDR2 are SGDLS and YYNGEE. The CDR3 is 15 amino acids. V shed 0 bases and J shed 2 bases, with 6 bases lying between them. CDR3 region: CASSVAGAGANVLTF. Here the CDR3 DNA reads TGTGCCAGCAGCGTAGCGGGGGCTGGGGCCAACGTCCTGACTTTC. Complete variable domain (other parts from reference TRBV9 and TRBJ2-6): DSGVTQTPKHLITATGQRVTLRCSPRSGDLSVYWYQQSLDQGLQFLIQYYNGEERAKGNILERFSAQQFPDLHSELNLSSLELGDSALYFCASSVAGAGANVLTFGAGSRLTVL.

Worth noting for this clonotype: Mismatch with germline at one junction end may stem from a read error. The CDR3 region is CSVEDPGVKTEAFF. The CDR3 nucleotides read TGCAGCGTTGAAGATCCCGGTGTGAAGACTGAGGCTTTCTTT. The rearrangement joins TRBV29-1 to TRBJ1-1; D ambiguous. Germline V lookup: CDR1 SQVTM, CDR2 ANQGSEA. The CDR3 spans 14 residues.

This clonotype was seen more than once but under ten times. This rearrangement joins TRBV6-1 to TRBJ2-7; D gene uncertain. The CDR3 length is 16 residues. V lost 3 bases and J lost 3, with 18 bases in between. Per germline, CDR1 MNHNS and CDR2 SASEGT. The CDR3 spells CASSEAQWASVYEQYF. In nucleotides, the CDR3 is TGTGCCAGCAGTGAGGCGCAATGGGCTTCTGTCTACGAGCAGTACTTC.

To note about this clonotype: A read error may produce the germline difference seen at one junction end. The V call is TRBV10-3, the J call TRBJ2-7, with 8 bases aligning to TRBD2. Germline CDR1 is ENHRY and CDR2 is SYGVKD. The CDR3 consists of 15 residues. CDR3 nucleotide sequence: TGTGTCATCAGTGCTACCGGGACTAGCTCCTACGAGCAGTACTTC. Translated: CVISATGTSSYEQYF.

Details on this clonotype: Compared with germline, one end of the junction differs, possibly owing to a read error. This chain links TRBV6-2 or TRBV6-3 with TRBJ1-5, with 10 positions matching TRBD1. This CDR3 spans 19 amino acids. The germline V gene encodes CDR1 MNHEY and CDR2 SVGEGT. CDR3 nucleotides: TGTGCCAACAGTCCTCAGACGGACAGGGGGGTCGGGAGCAATCAGCCCCAGCATTTT. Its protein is CANSPQTDRGVGSNQPQHF.

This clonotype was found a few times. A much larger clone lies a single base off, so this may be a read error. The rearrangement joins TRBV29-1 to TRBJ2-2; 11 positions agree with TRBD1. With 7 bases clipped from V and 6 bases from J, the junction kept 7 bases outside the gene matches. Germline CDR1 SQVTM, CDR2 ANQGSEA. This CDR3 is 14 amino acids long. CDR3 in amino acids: CSARTGGDAGELFF. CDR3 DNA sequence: TGCAGCGCCCGGACAGGGGGCGACGCCGGGGAGCTGTTTTTT.

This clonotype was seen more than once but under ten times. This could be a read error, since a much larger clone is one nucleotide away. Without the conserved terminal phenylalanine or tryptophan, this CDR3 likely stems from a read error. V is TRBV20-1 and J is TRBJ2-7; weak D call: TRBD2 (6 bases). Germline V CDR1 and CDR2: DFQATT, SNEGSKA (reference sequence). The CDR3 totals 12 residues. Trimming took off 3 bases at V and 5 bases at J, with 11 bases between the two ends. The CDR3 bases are TGCAGTGCTAGCCGGGGCGGGAACGAGCAGTACATC. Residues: CSASRGGNEQYI.

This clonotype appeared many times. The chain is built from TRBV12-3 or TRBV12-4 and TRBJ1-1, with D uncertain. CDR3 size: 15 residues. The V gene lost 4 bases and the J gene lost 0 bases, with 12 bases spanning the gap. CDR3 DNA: TGTGCCAGCAGTTCCCCGAGGGCGATGAACACTGAAGCTTTCTTT. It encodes CASSSPRAMNTEAFF.

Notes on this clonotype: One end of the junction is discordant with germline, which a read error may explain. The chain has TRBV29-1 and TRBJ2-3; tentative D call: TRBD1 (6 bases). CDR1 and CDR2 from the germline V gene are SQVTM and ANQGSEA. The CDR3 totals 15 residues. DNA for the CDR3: TGCAGCGTAGAAGAAAGGGTCAGGGGCACAGATATGCAGTATTTT. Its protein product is CSVEERVRGTDMQYF.